This T cell receptor (beta chain) was recovered during a study of beta chain features in type 1 diabetes. Naive, central memory, regulatory and stem cell-like memory cells within the CD4+ compartment were sorted using CD45RO/CCR7/CD25/CD127/CD95/CD27. Purity exceeding 98% was reached by all sorted populations. Expressed TCRB transcripts were sequenced because the entire RNA isolate underwent reverse transcription. Produced via immunoSEQ multiplex PCR; TCRdb's table is partial and in-frame only. This table has about 230,000 clones, roughly 17% appearing once. A word on this clone: Its antigen is as yet unknown.

Study-wide points: All four CD4+ subsets of Type 1 diabetes patients contained TCRB CDR3s that were moderately but significantly shorter. No resolution was reached here on whether HLA type influences TCRB rearrangement. Type 1 diabetes patients had VDJ junctions that carried fewer insertions and more deletions.

The receptor's source is a man between 25 and 39 years old with type 1 diabetes. Sample: naive CD4+ T cells from blood.

As DNA, the CDR3 is TGTGCCAGCAGGAAAAGGCAGGTGGCTGAAGCTTTCTTT. This encodes CASRKRQVAEAFF. V gene TRBV2 combines with J gene TRBJ1-1; D not resolved. The CDR3 contains 13 residues. CDR1 and CDR2 from the germline V gene are SNHLY and FYNNEI. The V gene lost 6 bases and the J gene lost 6 bases, with 14 bases spanning the gap.